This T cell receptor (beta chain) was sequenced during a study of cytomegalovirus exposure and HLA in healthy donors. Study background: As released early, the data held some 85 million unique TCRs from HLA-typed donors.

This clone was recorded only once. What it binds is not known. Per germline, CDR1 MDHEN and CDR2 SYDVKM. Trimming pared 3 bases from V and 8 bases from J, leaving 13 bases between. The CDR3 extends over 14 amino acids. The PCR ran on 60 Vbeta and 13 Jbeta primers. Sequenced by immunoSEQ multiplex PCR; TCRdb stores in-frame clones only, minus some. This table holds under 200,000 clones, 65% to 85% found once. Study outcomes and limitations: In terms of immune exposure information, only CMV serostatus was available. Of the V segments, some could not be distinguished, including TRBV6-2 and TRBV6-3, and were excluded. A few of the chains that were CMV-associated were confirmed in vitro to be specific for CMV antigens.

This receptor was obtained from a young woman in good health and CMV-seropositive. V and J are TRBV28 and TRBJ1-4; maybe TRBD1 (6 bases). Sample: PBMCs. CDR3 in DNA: TGTGCCAGCAGTTTGGGGGGGCGCAGGGAAAAACTGTTTTTT. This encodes CASSLGGRREKLFF.